The clone carrying this T cell receptor beta chain has a handful of counts. V gave up 6 bases and J gave up 4 bases; unmatched junction bases: 10. The length of the CDR3 is 16 residues. Germline loops: CDR1 DFQATT, CDR2 SNEGSKA (reference sequence). The data were taken from a study of blood T cells in healthy people across ages. Primers used in a second PCR of roughly 7 to 11 cycles were a sample-barcoded 5' primer and a J-beta primer mix. TCRdb recomputed calls from the 5' RACE reads with MiXCR, one row per CDR3 protein. Of fewer than 800,000 distinct CDR3 sequences listed, around 48% are singletons.

Sequenced sample: blood. This sequence originates from a woman aged 60 to 75 in good health. The V gene is TRBV20-1, the J gene TRBJ2-1, with 12 positions matching TRBD2. The CDR3 loop reads CSARGELAGGYNEQFF. CDR3 nucleotide sequence: TGCAGTGCCCGAGGGGAACTAGCGGGAGGATACAATGAGCAGTTCTTC.